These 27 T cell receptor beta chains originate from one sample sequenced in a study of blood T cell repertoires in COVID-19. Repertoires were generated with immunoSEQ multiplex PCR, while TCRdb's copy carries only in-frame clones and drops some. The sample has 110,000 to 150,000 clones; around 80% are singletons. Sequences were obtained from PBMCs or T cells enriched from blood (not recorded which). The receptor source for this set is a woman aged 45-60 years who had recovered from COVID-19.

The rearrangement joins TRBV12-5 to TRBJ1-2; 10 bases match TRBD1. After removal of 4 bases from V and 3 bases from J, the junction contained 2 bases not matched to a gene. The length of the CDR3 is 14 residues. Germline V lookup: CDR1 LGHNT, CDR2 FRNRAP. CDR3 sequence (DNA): TGTGCTAGTGGTTCCGGGACAGGGGACTATGGCTACACCTTC. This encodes CASGSGTGDYGYTF. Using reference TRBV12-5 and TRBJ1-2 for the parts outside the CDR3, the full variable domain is DARVTQTPRHKVTEMGQEVTMRCQPILGHNTVFWYRQTMMQGLELLAYFRNRAPLDDSGMPKDRFSAEMPDATLATLKIQPSEPRDSAVYFCASGSGTGDYGYTFGSGTRLTVV.

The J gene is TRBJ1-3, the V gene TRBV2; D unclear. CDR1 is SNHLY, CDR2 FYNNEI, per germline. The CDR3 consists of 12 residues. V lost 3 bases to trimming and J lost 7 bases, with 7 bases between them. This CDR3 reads CASSEVGNTIYF. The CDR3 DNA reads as TGTGCCAGCAGTGAGGTCGGGAACACCATATATTTT. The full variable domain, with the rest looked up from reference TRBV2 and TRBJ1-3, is EPEVTQTPSHQVTQMGQEVILRCVPISNHLYFYWYRQILGQKVEFLVSFYNNEISEKSEIFDDQFSVERPDGSNFTLKIRSTKLEDSAMYFCASSEVGNTIYFGEGSWLTVV.

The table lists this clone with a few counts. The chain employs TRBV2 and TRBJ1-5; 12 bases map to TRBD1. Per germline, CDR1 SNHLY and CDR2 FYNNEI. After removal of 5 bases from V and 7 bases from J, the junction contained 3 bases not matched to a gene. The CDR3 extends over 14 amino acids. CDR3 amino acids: CASSWGQGAQPQHF. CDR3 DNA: TGTGCCAGCAGTTGGGGACAGGGGGCCCAGCCCCAGCATTTT.

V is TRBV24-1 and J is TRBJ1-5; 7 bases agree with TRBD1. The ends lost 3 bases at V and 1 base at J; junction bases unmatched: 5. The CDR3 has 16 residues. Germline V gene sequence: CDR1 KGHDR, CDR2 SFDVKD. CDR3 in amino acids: CATSDPRQGSNQPQHF. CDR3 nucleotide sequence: TGTGCCACCAGTGATCCTCGACAGGGCAGCAATCAGCCCCAGCATTTT.

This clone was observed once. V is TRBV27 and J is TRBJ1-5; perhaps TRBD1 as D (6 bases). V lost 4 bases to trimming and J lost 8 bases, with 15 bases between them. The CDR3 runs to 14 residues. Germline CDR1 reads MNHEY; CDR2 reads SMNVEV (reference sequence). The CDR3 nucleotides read TGTGCCAGCAGTTCTCCATTCAGGGGCAAGCCCCAGCATTTT. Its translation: CASSSPFRGKPQHF.

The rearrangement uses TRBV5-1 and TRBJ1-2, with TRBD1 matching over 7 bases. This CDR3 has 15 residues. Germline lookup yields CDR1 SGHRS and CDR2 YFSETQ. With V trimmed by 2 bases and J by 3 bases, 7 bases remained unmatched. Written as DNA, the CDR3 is TGCGCCAGCAGCTTTCGGACAGGTGATCACTATGGCTACACCTTC. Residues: CASSFRTGDHYGYTF.

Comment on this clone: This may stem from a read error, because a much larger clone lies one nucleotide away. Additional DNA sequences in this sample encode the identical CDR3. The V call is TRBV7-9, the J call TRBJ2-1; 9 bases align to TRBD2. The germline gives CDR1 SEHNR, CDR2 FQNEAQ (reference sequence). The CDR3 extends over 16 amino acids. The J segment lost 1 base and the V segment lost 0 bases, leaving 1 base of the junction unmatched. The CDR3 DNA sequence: TGTGCCAGCAGCTTAGCGCTAGCGGGGTCCTACAATGAGCAGTTCTTC. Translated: CASSLALAGSYNEQFF.

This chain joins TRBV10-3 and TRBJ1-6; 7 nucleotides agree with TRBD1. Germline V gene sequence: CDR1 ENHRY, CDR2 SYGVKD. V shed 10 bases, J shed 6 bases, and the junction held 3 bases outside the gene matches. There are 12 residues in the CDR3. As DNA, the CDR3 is TGTGCCAACGGACAGGTTAATTCACCCCTCCACTTT. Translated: CANGQVNSPLHF.

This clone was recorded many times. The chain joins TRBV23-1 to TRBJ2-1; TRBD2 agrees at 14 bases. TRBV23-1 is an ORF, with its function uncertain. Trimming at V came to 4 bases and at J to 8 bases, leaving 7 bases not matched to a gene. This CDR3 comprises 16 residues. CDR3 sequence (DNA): TGCGCCAGCAGTCGGCCCCGGACTAGCGGGGGGTATGAGCAGTTCTTC. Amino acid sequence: CASSRPRTSGGYEQFF.

The DNA for the CDR3 is TGTGCCAGCTCACCGTTTCGGACAGGGGGCCGCACAGATACGCAGTATTTT. Encoded protein: CASSPFRTGGRTDTQYF. This sequence joins TRBV18 and TRBJ2-3, with TRBD1 matching 11 bases. CDR3 length: 17 amino acids. Trimming at V came to 3 bases and at J to 1 base, leaving 6 bases not matched to a gene. Per germline, CDR1 KGHSH and CDR2 LQKENI. Full variable domain (remainder filled in from reference TRBV18 and TRBJ2-3): NAGVMQNPRHLVRRRGQEARLRCSPMKGHSHVYWYRQLPEEGLKFMVYLQKENIIDESGMPKERFSAEFPKEGPSILRIQQVVRGDSAAYFCASSPFRTGGRTDTQYFGPGTRLTVL.

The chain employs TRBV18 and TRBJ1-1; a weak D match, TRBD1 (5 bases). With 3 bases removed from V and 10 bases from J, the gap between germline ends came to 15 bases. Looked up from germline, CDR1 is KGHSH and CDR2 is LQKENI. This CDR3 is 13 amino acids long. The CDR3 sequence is CASSPLVGELAFF. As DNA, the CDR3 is TGTGCCAGCTCACCCCTAGTAGGGGAATTAGCTTTCTTT.

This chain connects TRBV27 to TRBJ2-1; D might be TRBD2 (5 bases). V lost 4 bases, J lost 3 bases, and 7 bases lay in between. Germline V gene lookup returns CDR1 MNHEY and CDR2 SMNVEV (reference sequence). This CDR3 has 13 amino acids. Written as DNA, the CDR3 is TGTGCCAGCAGTTCGGGGTTCTACAATGAGCAGTTCTTC. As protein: CASSSGFYNEQFF.

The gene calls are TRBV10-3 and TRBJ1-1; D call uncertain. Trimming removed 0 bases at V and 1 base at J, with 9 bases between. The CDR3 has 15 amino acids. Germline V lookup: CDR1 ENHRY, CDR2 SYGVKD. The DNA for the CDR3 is TGTGCCATCAGTGAGTCGATCTCGGGGAACACTGAAGCTTTCTTT. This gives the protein CAISESISGNTEAFF.

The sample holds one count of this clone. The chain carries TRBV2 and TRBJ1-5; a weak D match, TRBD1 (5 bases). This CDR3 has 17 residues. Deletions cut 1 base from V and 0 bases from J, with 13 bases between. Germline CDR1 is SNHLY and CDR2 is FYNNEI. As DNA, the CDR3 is TGTGCCAGCAGTGAAGTCATTTGGGGGGGTAGCAATCAGCCCCAGCATTTT. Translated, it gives CASSEVIWGGSNQPQHF.

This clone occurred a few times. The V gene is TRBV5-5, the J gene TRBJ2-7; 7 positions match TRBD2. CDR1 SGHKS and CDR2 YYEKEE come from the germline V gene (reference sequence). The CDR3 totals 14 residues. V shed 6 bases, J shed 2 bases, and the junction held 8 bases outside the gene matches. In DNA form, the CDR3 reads TGTGCCAGCACCCTGAGGGAGGGTCCCTACGAGCAGTACTTC. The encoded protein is CASTLREGPYEQYF.

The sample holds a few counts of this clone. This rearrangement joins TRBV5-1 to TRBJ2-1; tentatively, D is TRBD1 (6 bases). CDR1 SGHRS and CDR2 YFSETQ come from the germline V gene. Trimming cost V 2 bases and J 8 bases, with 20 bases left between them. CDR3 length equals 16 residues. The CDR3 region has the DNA TGCGCCAGCAGCTTCATGAACAAACAGGGTTCGGATGAGCAGTTCTTC. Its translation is CASSFMNKQGSDEQFF.

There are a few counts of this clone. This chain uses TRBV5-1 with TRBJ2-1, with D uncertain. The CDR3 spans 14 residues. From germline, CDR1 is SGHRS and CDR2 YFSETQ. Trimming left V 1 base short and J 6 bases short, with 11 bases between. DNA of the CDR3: TGCGCCAGCAGCTTGTATGTTTCTGTCAATGAGCAGTTCTTC. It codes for CASSLYVSVNEQFF.

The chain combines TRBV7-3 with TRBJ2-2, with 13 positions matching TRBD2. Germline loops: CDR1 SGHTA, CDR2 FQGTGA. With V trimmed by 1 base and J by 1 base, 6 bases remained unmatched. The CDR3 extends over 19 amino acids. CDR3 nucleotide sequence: TGTGCCAGCAGCTTAAGAGCCGGGACTAGCGGGGAGAACACCGGGGAGCTGTTTTTT. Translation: CASSLRAGTSGENTGELFF.

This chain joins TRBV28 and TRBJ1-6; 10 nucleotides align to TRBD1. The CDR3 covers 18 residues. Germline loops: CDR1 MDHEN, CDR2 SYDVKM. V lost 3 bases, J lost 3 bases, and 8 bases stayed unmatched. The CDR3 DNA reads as TGTGCCAGCAGTTTGGTGACAGGGGGCGAAAACTATAATTCACCCCTCCACTTT. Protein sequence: CASSLVTGGENYNSPLHF.

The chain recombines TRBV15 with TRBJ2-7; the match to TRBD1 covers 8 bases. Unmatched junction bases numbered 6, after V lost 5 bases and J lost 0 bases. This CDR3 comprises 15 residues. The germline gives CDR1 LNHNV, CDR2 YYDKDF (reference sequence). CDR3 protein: CATSGGQESSYEQYF. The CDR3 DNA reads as TGTGCCACCAGCGGGGGACAGGAAAGCTCCTACGAGCAGTACTTC.

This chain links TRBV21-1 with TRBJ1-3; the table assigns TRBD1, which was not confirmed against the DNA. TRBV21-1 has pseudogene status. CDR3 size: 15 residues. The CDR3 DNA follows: TGTGCCAGCAGCAAATGGGGGCGCTCCGGAAACACCATATATTTT. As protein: CASSKWGRSGNTIYF.

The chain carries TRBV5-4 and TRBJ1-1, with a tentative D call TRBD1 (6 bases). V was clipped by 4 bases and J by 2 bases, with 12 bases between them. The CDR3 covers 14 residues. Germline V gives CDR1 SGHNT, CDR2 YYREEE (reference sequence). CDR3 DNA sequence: TGTGCCAGCAGCCTCCTGGACAGAAACACTGAAGCTTTCTTT. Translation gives CASSLLDRNTEAFF.

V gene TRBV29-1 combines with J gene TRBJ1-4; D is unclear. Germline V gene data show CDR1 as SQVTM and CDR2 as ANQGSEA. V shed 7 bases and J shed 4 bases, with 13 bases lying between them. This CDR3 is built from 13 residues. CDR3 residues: CSARRDFNEKLFF. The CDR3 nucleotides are TGCAGCGCCCGCCGGGATTTTAATGAAAAACTGTTTTTT.

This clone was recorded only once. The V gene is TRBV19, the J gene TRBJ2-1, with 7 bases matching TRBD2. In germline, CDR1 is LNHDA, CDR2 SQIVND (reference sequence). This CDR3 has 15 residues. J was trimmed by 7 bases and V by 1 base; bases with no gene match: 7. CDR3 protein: CASSIASGLPNEQFF. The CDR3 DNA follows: TGTGCCAGTAGTATAGCTAGCGGACTTCCAAATGAGCAGTTCTTC. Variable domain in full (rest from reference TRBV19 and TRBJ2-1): DGGITQSPKYLFRKEGQNVTLSCEQNLNHDAMYWYRQDPGQGLRLIYYSQIVNDFQKGDIAEGYSVSREKKESFPLTVTSAQKNPTAFYLCASSIASGLPNEQFFGPGTRLTVL.

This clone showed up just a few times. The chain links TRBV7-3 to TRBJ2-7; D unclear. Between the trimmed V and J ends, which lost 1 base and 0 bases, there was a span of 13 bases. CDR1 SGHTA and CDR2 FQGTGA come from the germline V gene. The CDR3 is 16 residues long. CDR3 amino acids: CASSLISFRSSYEQYV. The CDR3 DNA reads TGTGCCAGCAGCTTAATTTCTTTCCGGAGCTCCTACGAGCAGTACGTC.

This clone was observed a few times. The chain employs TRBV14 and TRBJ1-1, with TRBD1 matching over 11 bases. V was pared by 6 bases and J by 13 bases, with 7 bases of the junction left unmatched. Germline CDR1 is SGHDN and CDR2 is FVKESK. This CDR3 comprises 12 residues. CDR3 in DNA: TGTGCCAGCAGTCGGGACAGGGGGTCGCTTTTCTTT. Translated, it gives CASSRDRGSLFF.

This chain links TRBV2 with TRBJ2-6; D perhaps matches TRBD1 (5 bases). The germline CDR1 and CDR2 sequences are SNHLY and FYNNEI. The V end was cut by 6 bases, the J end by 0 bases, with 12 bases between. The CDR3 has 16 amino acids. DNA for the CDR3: TGTGCCAGCAGACAGGATTTCAGCTCTGGGGCCAACGTCCTGACTTTC. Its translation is CASRQDFSSGANVLTF.